This TCR beta chain was sequenced during a study of T cells in Graves' hyperthyroidism and ophthalmopathy. Study information: Specimen type is peripheral blood, collected at initial diagnosis prior to any treatment.

Unmatched junction bases numbered 3, after V lost 5 bases and J lost 4 bases. Germline lookup yields CDR1 SGHTA and CDR2 FQGTGA. This CDR3 is 15 amino acids long. For this clonotype: The antigen is undetermined.

Study-level findings and limits: Blood also held most thyroid clonotypes expanded beyond 0.001.

The diagnostic basis comprised clinical symptoms, serum thyroxine and TRAb, thyroid ultrasound and orbital computed tomography. The source material, RNA transcripts, was used to amplify TCR beta CDR3 regions. HTBI primers were employed in a first-round RT-PCR of the TCR CDR3. One entry per CDR3 protein, called by TCRdb with MiXCR from the multiplex PCR reads. The repertoire holds about 300,000 distinct CDR3 sequences, with less than 15% as singletons. The receptor was isolated from a woman between 25 and 40 years old with Graves' hyperthyroidism that later progressed to Graves' ophthalmopathy. Sequencing was done on a sample of blood. The rearrangement links TRBV7-3 to TRBJ2-5; 14 bases agree with TRBD2. The CDR3 DNA sequence: TGTGCCAGCAGCGCCGGGACTAGCGGGAGAGAGACCCAGTACTTC. Protein sequence: CASSAGTSGRETQYF.